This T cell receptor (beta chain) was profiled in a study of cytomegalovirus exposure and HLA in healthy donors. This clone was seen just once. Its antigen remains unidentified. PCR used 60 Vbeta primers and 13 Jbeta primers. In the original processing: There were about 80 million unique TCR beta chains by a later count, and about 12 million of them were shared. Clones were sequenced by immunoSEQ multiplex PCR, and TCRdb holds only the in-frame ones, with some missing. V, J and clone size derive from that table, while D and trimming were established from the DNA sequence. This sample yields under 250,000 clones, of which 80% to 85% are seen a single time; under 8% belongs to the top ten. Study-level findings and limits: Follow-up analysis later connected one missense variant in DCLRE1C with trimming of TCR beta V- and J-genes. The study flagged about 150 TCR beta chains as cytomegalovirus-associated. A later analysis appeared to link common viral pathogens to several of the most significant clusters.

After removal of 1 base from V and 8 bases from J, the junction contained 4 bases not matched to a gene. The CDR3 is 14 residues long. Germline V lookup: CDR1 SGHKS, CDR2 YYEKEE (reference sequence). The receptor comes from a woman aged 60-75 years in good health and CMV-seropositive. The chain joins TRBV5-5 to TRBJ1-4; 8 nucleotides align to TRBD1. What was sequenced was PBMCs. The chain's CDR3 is CASSLTGGGEKLFF. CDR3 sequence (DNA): TGTGCCAGCAGCTTGACAGGGGGAGGGGAAAAACTGTTTTTT.